Below, 30 T cell receptor beta chains from the same sample are listed, as sequenced in a study of cytomegalovirus exposure and HLA in healthy donors. The PCR contained 60 Vbeta and 13 Jbeta primers. Assay: immunoSEQ multiplex PCR; the TCRdb copy retains only in-frame clones and omits some. The repertoire holds fewer than 90,000 clones, with 60% to 80% as singletons. Material for sequencing was PBMCs. The receptors shown here come from a young man in good health and CMV-seronegative.

The J gene is TRBJ2-3, the V gene TRBV25-1, with a tentative D call TRBD1 (5 bases). V lost 7 bases to trimming and J lost 0 bases, with 11 bases between them. CDR3 length: 14 amino acids. Germline V lookup: CDR1 MGHDK, CDR2 SYGVNS. The CDR3, as DNA: TGTGCCAGCAACGACAGCCCTAGCACAGATACGCAGTATTTT. It translates to CASNDSPSTDTQYF.

With respect to this clone: One junction end does not reproduce the germline sequence, and a read error may be involved. The chain is built from TRBV7-9 and TRBJ2-7, with 10 bases matching TRBD1. Germline CDR1 is SEHNR and CDR2 is FQNEAQ (reference sequence). CDR3 length: 14 amino acids. The CDR3 is CASSKPGQGTSEDF. For the CDR3, the DNA is TGTGCCAGCAGCAAACCGGGACAGGGGACAAGTGAAGACTTC.

The J gene is TRBJ2-2, the V gene TRBV19; tentatively, D is TRBD1 (6 bases). There are 14 residues in the CDR3. Germline-derived CDR1 and CDR2 are LNHDA and SQIVND (reference sequence). Trimming cost V 8 bases and J 1 base, with 11 bases left between them. The CDR3 loop reads CASRDTGNTGELFF. CDR3 sequence (DNA): TGTGCCAGTCGGGACACCGGGAACACCGGGGAGCTGTTTTTT.

The chain joins TRBV7-6 to TRBJ1-1; D is perhaps TRBD1 (6 bases). V was cut by 1 base and J by 2 bases, with 8 bases left in between. The CDR3 is 14 residues long. CDR1 is SGHVS and CDR2 is FNYEAQ in the germline V gene. For the CDR3, the DNA is TGTGCCAGCAGCTTAGACAGGGTAAACACTGAAGCTTTCTTT. Protein sequence: CASSLDRVNTEAFF.

The chain uses TRBV7-9 and TRBJ1-1, with a tentative D call TRBD1 (5 bases). Germline V gene lookup returns CDR1 SEHNR and CDR2 FQNEAQ (reference sequence). This CDR3 has 15 residues. The germline V and J ends were trimmed by 4 bases and 4 bases, with 16 bases remaining between them. The CDR3 nucleotides read TGTGCCAGCAGCTCCGCAGGGCCGAGCCCCACTGAAGCTTTCTTT. It translates to CASSSAGPSPTEAFF.

This sequence joins TRBV5-6 and TRBJ1-2; the D is unclear. This CDR3 has 15 residues. Germline assignment: CDR1 SGHDT and CDR2 YYEEEE. Between the trimmed V and J ends, which lost 0 bases and 0 bases, there was a span of 9 bases. The CDR3, as DNA: TGTGCCAGCAGCTTGGTACACGCAACTAACTATGGCTACACCTTC. Protein product: CASSLVHATNYGYTF. Variable domain in full (rest from reference TRBV5-6 and TRBJ1-2): DAGVTQSPTHLIKTRGQQVTLRCSPKSGHDTVSWYQQALGQGPQFIFQYYEEEERQRGNFPDRFSGHQFPNYSSELNVNALLLGDSALYLCASSLVHATNYGYTFGSGTRLTVV.

This clone was observed a handful of times. J is TRBJ2-5 and V is TRBV2, with 10 bases lining up with TRBD2. Per germline, CDR1 SNHLY and CDR2 FYNNEI. J gave up 2 bases and V 4 bases, and 4 bases lay outside the gene matches. The CDR3 has 15 residues. CDR3 amino acids: CASSVQRGGQETQYF. CDR3 sequence (DNA): TGTGCCAGCAGTGTACAGCGGGGGGGACAAGAGACCCAGTACTTC.

In nucleotides, the CDR3 is TGCGCCAGCAGCTCAAGGACAGGGGAAGGCTACACCTTC. It encodes CASSSRTGEGYTF. The V gene is TRBV5-1, the J gene TRBJ1-2; 9 bases align to TRBD1. The CDR3 contains 13 residues. Germline loops: CDR1 SGHRS, CDR2 YFSETQ. J gave up 8 bases and V 3 bases, and 5 bases lay outside the gene matches.

The V gene is TRBV4-3, the J gene TRBJ2-6, with D maybe TRBD2 (6 bases). Germline loops: CDR1 LGHNA, CDR2 YSLEER. The CDR3 totals 16 residues. V lost 0 bases to trimming and J lost 2 bases, with 8 bases between them. CDR3 sequence reads: CASSQDPGAGANVLTF. The CDR3 nucleotides read TGCGCCAGCAGCCAAGACCCGGGAGCTGGGGCCAACGTCCTGACTTTC.

The chain is built from TRBV6-1 and TRBJ1-5; 8 bases fit TRBD1. V lost 7 bases to trimming and J lost 6 bases; unmatched junction nucleotides: 11. Germline V CDR1 and CDR2: MNHNS, SASEGT. The CDR3 is 15 amino acids. DNA for the CDR3: TGTGCCAGCACCCCTGGCGCAGGGGGCAGTCAGCCCCAGCATTTT. This codes for CASTPGAGGSQPQHF.

The chain uses TRBV29-1 and TRBJ2-1; TRBD2 is a possible D gene (5 bases). The germline V gene has CDR1 SQVTM and CDR2 ANQGSEA. Trimming stripped 3 bases from V and 5 bases from J, with 8 bases between. The CDR3 spans 12 residues. The CDR3 is CSVEERDNEQFF. The CDR3, as DNA: TGCAGCGTTGAGGAGAGGGACAATGAGCAGTTCTTC.

This clone is a singleton in its sample. J is TRBJ2-7 and V is TRBV10-3; TRBD1 matches 9 bases. The CDR3 contains 14 residues. V lost 10 bases to trimming and J lost 4 bases; unmatched junction nucleotides: 11. The germline gives CDR1 ENHRY, CDR2 SYGVKD. The DNA for the CDR3 is TGTGCCACCGACCCCGGGACAGGGCGGTACGAGCAGTACTTC. As protein: CATDPGTGRYEQYF.

The chain links TRBV9 to TRBJ2-5, with 7 positions matching TRBD1. CDR1 is SGDLS and CDR2 is YYNGEE in the germline V gene. V dropped 3 bases and J dropped 2; count of bases not matched to a gene: 7. This CDR3 has 15 residues. As DNA, the CDR3 is TGTGCCAGCAGCGCGAAGGACAGGCTTCAAGAGACCCAGTACTTC. Translated, it gives CASSAKDRLQETQYF.

The chain combines TRBV11-2 with TRBJ2-7; 7 bases map to TRBD1. The V and J ends lost 4 bases and 11 bases, in that order; junction bases with no gene match: 5. The length of the CDR3 is 11 residues. Germline V CDR1 and CDR2: SGHAT, FQNNGV. As DNA, the CDR3 is TGTGCCAGCAGCTCGACAGGGAATGAGTACTTC. Residues: CASSSTGNEYF. The entire variable domain, with the rest obtained from reference TRBV11-2 and TRBJ2-7, is as follows: EAGVAQSPRYKIIEKRQSVAFWCNPISGHATLYWYQQILGQGPKLLIQFQNNGVVDDSQLPKDRFSAERLKGVDSTLKIQPAKLEDSAVYLCASSSTGNEYFGPGTRLTVT.

The chain couples TRBV28 to TRBJ1-6; unclear D gene. CDR1 and CDR2 (germline): MDHEN, SYDVKM. V lost 1 base, J lost 5 bases, and 27 bases lay in between. CDR3 length: 21 residues. Written as DNA, the CDR3 is TGTGCCAGCAGTTTATTTCTAGGGAATGACGGAGGGAATTTTCATAATTCACCCCTCCACTTT. It translates to CASSLFLGNDGGNFHNSPLHF.

This CDR3 is CASSPPGLAGMAAKNIQYF. The CDR3 nucleotides read TGTGCCAGCTCACCGCCGGGACTAGCGGGAATGGCGGCCAAAAACATTCAGTACTTC. The chain has TRBV18 and TRBJ2-4; the match to TRBD2 covers 13 bases. Germline assignment: CDR1 KGHSH and CDR2 LQKENI. After removal of 3 bases from V and 1 base from J, the junction contained 9 bases not matched to a gene. There are 19 residues in the CDR3.

The chain links TRBV4-3 to TRBJ1-3, with D perhaps matching TRBD1 (6 bases). The CDR3 is 16 residues long. With 3 bases removed from V and 4 bases from J, the gap between germline ends came to 16 bases. CDR1 and CDR2 (germline): LGHNA, YSLEER. The DNA for the CDR3 is TGCGCCAGCAGCCATTTTGGGGGGGGCCCGGGAAACACCATATATTTT. It codes for CASSHFGGGPGNTIYF.

This clone was seen a handful of times. The gene calls are TRBV5-4 and TRBJ2-7; D may be TRBD2 (6 bases). The CDR3 is 14 residues long. Germline values: CDR1 SGHNT, CDR2 YYREEE (reference sequence). The germline V and J ends were trimmed by 4 bases and 5 bases, with 16 bases remaining between them. CDR3 loop: CASSTGGWGDEQYF. In DNA, the CDR3 is TGTGCCAGCAGCACCGGGGGTTGGGGCGACGAGCAGTACTTC. The complete variable domain, with remaining parts taken from reference TRBV5-4 and TRBJ2-7, reads ETGVTQSPTHLIKTRGQQVTLRCSSQSGHNTVSWYQQALGQGPQFIFQYYREEENGRGNFPPRFSGLQFPNYSSELNVNALELDDSALYLCASSTGGWGDEQYFGPGTRLTVT.

The V call is TRBV29-1, the J call TRBJ1-2, with TRBD1 matching 10 bases. Germline assignment: CDR1 SQVTM and CDR2 ANQGSEA. CDR3 length: 12 residues. The J segment lost 8 bases and the V segment lost 7 bases, leaving 7 bases of the junction unmatched. The DNA of the CDR3 is TGCAGCGGCTCGGGACAGGGGAGCGGCTACACCTTC. It specifies CSGSGQGSGYTF.

Note on this clone: Germline is not matched at one junction end, which may reflect a read error. The chain couples TRBV7-9 to TRBJ1-2, with 9 positions matching TRBD1. This CDR3 has 18 amino acids. Germline V gene data show CDR1 as SEHNR and CDR2 as FQNEAQ (reference sequence). The CDR3, as DNA: TGTTCCAGCAGCTTAACATATACAGGGGGCTCTGGGATGGATGGCTACACCTTC. As protein: CSSSLTYTGGSGMDGYTF.

This chain joins TRBV19 and TRBJ1-6; D is possibly TRBD1 (6 bases). The germline V and J ends were trimmed by 6 bases and 11 bases, with 11 bases remaining between them. In germline, CDR1 is LNHDA, CDR2 SQIVND (reference sequence). There are 12 residues in the CDR3. CDR3 sequence reads: CASRGAAAPLHF. The DNA for the CDR3 is TGTGCCAGTAGGGGGGCAGCGGCACCCCTCCACTTT.

The genes are TRBV6-5 and TRBJ1-5; D may be TRBD1 (5 bases). The V end was cut by 2 bases, the J end by 4 bases, with 12 bases between. Germline CDR1 reads MNHEY; CDR2 reads SVGAGI. The CDR3 has 15 residues. The CDR3 nucleotides are TGTGCCAGCAGTTACGTGGCAGGGTGGAATCAGCCCCAGCATTTT. The encoded protein is CASSYVAGWNQPQHF.

This clone was observed a few times. The CDR3 sequence is CASSGQANQETQYF. CDR3 in DNA: TGTGCCAGCAGCGGCCAGGCGAACCAAGAGACCCAGTACTTC. The genes are TRBV7-2 and TRBJ2-5; D call uncertain. This CDR3 region has 14 residues. V lost 5 bases to trimming and J lost 0 bases, with 10 bases between them. CDR1 and CDR2 (germline): SGHTA, FQGNSA.

The chain carries TRBV6-1 and TRBJ1-3; no firm D call. The CDR3 extends over 16 amino acids. CDR1 is MNHNS and CDR2 is SASEGT in the germline V gene. V lost 0 bases and J lost 0, with 9 bases in between. In DNA form, the CDR3 reads TGTGCCAGCAGTGAAGCCGCCCGGTACTCTGGAAACACCATATATTTT. As protein: CASSEAARYSGNTIYF.

In this sample, this clone turned up once. In the same sample, other DNA sequences code for this CDR3. The J gene is TRBJ1-2, the V gene TRBV18; 8 bases match TRBD1. Trimming removed 6 bases from V and 3 bases from J; junction bases left unmatched: 3. The germline V gene encodes CDR1 KGHSH and CDR2 LQKENI. This CDR3 is built from 13 residues. The CDR3 nucleotides read TGTGCCAGCTCGCTGGACAGGGACTATGGCTACACCTTC. It yields the protein CASSLDRDYGYTF. The full variable domain, its missing parts supplied by reference TRBV18 and TRBJ1-2, is NAGVMQNPRHLVRRRGQEARLRCSPMKGHSHVYWYRQLPEEGLKFMVYLQKENIIDESGMPKERFSAEFPKEGPSILRIQQVVRGDSAAYFCASSLDRDYGYTFGSGTRLTVV.

This clone turned up a few times. The CDR3 bases are TGTGCCAGCAGTGAAACAGGGGGCGTCTTTGGCTACACCTTC. Translating it yields CASSETGGVFGYTF. The chain couples TRBV6-1 to TRBJ1-2; 9 bases agree with TRBD1. Germline V gene lookup returns CDR1 MNHNS and CDR2 SASEGT. Unmatched junction bases numbered 5, after V lost 2 bases and J lost 7 bases. This CDR3 contains 14 residues.

The chain combines TRBV6-1 with TRBJ1-5; D remains unclear. Germline CDR1 reads MNHNS; CDR2 reads SASEGT. The CDR3 consists of 15 residues. The germline V and J ends were trimmed by 0 bases and 6 bases, with 12 bases remaining between them. The CDR3: CASSEALSGVQPQHF. CDR3 DNA sequence: TGTGCCAGCAGTGAAGCGCTTTCTGGAGTTCAGCCCCAGCATTTT.

The chain employs TRBV6-5 and TRBJ2-5; 7 nucleotides agree with TRBD1. The closer fit of TRBJ2-7 to the DNA end suggests the J call may be wrong. The germline V gene has CDR1 MNHEY and CDR2 SVGAGI. The CDR3 is 12 amino acids. The CDR3 loop reads CASSRDSYEQYF. DNA for the CDR3: TGTGCCAGCAGTCGGGACAGTTACGAGCAGTACTTC.

CDR3 sequence (DNA): TGTGCCTGGACGGCAAAACAGGAACAATTCGGCAACGAGCAGTACTTC. Its translation: CAWTAKQEQFGNEQYF. This chain links TRBV30 with TRBJ2-7; D possibly corresponds to TRBD1 (5 bases). The length of the CDR3 is 16 residues. Germline assignment: CDR1 GTSNPN and CDR2 SVGIG (reference sequence). V dropped 4 bases and J dropped 5 bases, with 24 bases sitting between them.

V is TRBV5-1 and J is TRBJ2-3; TRBD2 matches 10 bases. Germline loops: CDR1 SGHRS, CDR2 YFSETQ. This CDR3 spans 16 amino acids. Trimming at V came to 0 bases and at J to 2 bases, leaving 3 bases not matched to a gene. The CDR3 loop is CASSLVLAGNTDTQYF. CDR3 coding DNA: TGCGCCAGCAGCTTGGTACTAGCGGGAAACACAGATACGCAGTATTTT. Complete variable domain (other parts from reference TRBV5-1 and TRBJ2-3): KAGVTQTPRYLIKTRGQQVTLSCSPISGHRSVSWYQQTPGQGLQFLFEYFSETQRNKGNFPGRFSGRQFSNSRSEMNVSTLELGDSALYLCASSLVLAGNTDTQYFGPGTRLTVL.